The 2 T cell receptor beta chains reported below all come from one sample, sequenced in a study of cytomegalovirus exposure and HLA in healthy donors. A multiplex PCR was run with 60 Vbeta primers and 13 Jbeta primers. Generated by immunoSEQ multiplex PCR, the TCRdb table keeps only in-frame clones and is missing some. The sample shows around 90,000 clones, around three quarters of them seen only once. The sample comprised PBMCs. These TCRs come from a man younger than 40 in good health and CMV-seronegative.

A single count supports this clone. The chain links TRBV6-6 to TRBJ1-2; TRBD1 agrees at 8 bases. Germline loops: CDR1 MNHNY, CDR2 SVGAGI (reference sequence). After removal of 8 bases from V and 0 bases from J, the junction contained 8 bases not matched to a gene. This CDR3 comprises 15 residues. The CDR3 nucleotides read TGTGCCAGCGGCCTCGACAGGGGACCTAACTATGGCTACACCTTC. It is translated as CASGLDRGPNYGYTF.

This chain uses TRBV4-1 with TRBJ2-5, with 9 bases fitting TRBD2. CDR3 length equals 14 residues. The germline V gene encodes CDR1 MGHRA and CDR2 YSYEKL. Unmatched junction bases numbered 4, after V lost 3 bases and J lost 5 bases. CDR3 loop: CASSQREGGETQYF. The CDR3 nucleotides are TGCGCCAGCAGCCAGCGGGAGGGGGGTGAGACCCAGTACTTC.